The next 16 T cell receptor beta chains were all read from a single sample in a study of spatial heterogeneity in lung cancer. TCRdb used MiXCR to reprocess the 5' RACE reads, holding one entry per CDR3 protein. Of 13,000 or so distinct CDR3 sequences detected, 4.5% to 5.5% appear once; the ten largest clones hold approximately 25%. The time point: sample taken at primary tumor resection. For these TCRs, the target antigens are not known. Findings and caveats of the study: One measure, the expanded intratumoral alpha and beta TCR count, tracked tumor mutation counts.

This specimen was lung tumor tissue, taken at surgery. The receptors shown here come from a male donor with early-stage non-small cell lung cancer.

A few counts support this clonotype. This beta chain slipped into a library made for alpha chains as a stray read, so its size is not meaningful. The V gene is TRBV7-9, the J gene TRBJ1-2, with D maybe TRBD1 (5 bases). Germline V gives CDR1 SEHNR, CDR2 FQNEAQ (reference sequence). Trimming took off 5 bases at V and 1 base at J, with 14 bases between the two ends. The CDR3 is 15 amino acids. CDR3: CASSLYDSLNYGYTF. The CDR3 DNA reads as TGTGCCAGCAGCCTTTACGACAGCCTTAACTATGGCTACACCTTC.

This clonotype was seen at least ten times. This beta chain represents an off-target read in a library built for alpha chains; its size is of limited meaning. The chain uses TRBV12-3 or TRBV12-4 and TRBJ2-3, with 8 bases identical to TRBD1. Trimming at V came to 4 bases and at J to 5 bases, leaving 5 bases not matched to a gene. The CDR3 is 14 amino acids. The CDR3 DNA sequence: TGTGCCAGCAGTTCCAGGGGGCAGGGAGATACGCAGTATTTT. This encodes CASSSRGQGDTQYF.

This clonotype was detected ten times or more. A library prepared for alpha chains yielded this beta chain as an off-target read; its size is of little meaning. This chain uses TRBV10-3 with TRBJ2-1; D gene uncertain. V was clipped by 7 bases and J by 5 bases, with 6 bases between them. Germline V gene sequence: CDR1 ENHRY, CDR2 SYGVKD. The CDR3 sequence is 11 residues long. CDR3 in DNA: TGTGCCATCACCACGGACAATGAGCAGTTCTTC. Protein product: CAITTDNEQFF.

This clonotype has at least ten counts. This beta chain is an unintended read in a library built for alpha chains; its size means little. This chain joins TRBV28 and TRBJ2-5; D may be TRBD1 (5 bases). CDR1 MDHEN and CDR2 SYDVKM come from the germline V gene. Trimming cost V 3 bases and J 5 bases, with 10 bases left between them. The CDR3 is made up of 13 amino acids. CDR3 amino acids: CASSLAGPETQYF. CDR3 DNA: TGTGCCAGCAGTTTGGCAGGGCCGGAGACCCAGTACTTC.

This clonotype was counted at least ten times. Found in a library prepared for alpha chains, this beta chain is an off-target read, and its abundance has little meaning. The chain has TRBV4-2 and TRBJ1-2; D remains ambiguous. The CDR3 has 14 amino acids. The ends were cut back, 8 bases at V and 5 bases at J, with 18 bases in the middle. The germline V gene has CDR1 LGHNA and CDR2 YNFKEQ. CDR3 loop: CASARLHNDYGYTF. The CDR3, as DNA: TGTGCCAGCGCCCGGCTGCACAACGATTATGGCTACACCTTC.

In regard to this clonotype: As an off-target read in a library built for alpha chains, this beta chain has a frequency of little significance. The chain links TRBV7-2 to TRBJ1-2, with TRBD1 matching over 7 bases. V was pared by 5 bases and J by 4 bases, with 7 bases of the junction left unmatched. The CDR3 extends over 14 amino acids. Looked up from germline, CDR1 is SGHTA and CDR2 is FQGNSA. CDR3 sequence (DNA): TGTGCCAGCAGCACCCGACAGGGCGTCTATGGCTACACCTTC. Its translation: CASSTRQGVYGYTF.

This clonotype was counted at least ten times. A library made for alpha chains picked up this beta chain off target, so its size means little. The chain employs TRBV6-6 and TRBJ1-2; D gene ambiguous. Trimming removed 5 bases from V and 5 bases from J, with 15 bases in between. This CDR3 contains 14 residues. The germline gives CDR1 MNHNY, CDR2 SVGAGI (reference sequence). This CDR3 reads CASSTMDVWYGYTF. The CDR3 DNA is TGTGCCAGCAGTACAATGGACGTGTGGTATGGCTACACCTTC.

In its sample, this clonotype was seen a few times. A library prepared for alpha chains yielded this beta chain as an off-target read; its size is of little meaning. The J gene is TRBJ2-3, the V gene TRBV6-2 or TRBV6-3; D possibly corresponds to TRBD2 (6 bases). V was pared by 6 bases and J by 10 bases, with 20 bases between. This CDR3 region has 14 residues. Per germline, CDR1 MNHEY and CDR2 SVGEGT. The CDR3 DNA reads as TGTGCCAGCAGGTCGGAGACTAGTTCTTTTTCGCAGTATTTT. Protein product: CASRSETSSFSQYF.

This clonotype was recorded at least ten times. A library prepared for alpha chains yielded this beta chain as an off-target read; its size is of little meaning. The CDR3 DNA is TGTGCCAGCAGCCAAGATTGGGGGCATGGCTACACCTTC. Protein sequence: CASSQDWGHGYTF. This sequence joins TRBV14 and TRBJ1-2; a possible D gene is TRBD1 (6 bases). Germline lookup yields CDR1 SGHDN and CDR2 FVKESK. This CDR3 contains 13 residues. The V end was cut by 0 bases, the J end by 6 bases, with 8 bases between.

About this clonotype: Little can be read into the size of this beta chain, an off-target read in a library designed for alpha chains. The CDR3 region is CSARVVVGNSYNSPLHF. CDR3 DNA sequence: TGCAGTGCTAGAGTGGTTGTGGGGAACTCCTATAATTCACCCCTCCACTTT. The V call is TRBV20-1, the J call TRBJ1-6, with unresolved D. The CDR3 totals 17 residues. Trimming cost V 1 base and J 0 bases, with 13 bases left between them. Germline assignment: CDR1 DFQATT and CDR2 SNEGSKA (reference sequence).

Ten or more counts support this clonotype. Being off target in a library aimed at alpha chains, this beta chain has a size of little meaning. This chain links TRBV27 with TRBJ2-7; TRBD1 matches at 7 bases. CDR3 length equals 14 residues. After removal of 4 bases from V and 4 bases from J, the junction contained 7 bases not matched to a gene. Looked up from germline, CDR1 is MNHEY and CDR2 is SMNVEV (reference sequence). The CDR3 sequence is CASSSTGKGYEQYF. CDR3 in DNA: TGTGCCAGCAGTTCGACAGGGAAGGGGTACGAGCAGTACTTC.

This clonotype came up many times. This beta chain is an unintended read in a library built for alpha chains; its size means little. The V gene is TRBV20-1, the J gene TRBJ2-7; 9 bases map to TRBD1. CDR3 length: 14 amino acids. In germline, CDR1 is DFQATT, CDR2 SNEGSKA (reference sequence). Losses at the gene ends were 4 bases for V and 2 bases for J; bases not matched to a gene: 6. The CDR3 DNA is TGCAGTGCTATACCTCGACAGGGGGCCTACGAGCAGTACTTC. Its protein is CSAIPRQGAYEQYF.

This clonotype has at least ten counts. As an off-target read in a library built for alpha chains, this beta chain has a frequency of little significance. CDR3 nucleotides: TGTGCCAGCAGCCAGGCACAGGTATCGGGGGAAAAACTGTTTTTT. This translates into CASSQAQVSGEKLFF. The rearrangement uses TRBV6-5 and TRBJ1-4, with D perhaps TRBD1 (5 bases). CDR3 size: 15 residues. V shed 6 bases and J shed 8 bases, with 19 bases lying between them. Germline V CDR1 and CDR2: MNHEY, SVGAGI.

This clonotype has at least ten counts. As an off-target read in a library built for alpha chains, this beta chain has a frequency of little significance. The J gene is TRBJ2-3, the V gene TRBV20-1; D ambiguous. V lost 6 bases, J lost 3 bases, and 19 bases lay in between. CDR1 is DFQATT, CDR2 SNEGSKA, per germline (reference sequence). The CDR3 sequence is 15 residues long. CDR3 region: CSASDGVVGTDTQYF. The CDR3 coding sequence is TGCAGTGCCAGCGATGGGGTGGTTGGGACAGATACGCAGTATTTT.

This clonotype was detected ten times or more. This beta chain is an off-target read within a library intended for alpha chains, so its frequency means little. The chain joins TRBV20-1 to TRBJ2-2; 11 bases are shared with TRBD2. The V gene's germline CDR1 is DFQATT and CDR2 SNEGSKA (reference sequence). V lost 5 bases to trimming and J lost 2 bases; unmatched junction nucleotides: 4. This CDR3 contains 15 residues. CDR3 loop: CSALTSGENTGELFF. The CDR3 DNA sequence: TGCAGTGCTCTGACTAGCGGGGAAAACACCGGGGAGCTGTTTTTT.

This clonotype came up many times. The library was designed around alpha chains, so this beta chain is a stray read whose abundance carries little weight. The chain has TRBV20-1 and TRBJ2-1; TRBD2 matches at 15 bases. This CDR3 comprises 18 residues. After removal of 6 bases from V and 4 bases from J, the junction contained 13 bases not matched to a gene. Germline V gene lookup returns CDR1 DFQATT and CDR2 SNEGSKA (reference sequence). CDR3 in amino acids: CSATVRTSGGAAYNEQFF. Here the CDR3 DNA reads TGCAGTGCCACGGTTCGGACTAGCGGGGGGGCTGCATACAATGAGCAGTTCTTC.